The 13 T cell receptor beta chains below were found in one sample sequenced in a study of blood T cell repertoires in COVID-19. TCRdb's copy holds only in-frame clones and misses some; the assay was immunoSEQ multiplex PCR. The table records about 180,000 clones, 75% to 90% of them present only once. Sequencing used peripheral blood. These receptors all stem from a human donor with active or convalescent COVID-19. The donor label of this sample is uncertain.

This clone was observed a handful of times. The J gene is TRBJ2-7, the V gene TRBV28; 8 positions match TRBD1. The V and J ends lost 5 bases and 3 bases, in that order; junction bases with no gene match: 6. The germline gives CDR1 MDHEN, CDR2 SYDVKM. This CDR3 region has 14 residues. CDR3 DNA sequence: TGTGCCAGCAGTCAGACAGGGGTGGTCTACGAGCAGTACTTC. Translating it yields CASSQTGVVYEQYF.

CDR3 bases: TGTGCCAGCATACTGGGGGACAGGGGAAATCAGCCCCAGCATTTT. This sequence encodes CASILGDRGNQPQHF. The chain recombines TRBV5-5 with TRBJ1-5; 10 nucleotides match TRBD1. The V and J ends lost 6 bases and 4 bases, in that order; junction bases with no gene match: 7. The CDR3 has 15 residues. Germline V CDR1 and CDR2: SGHKS, YYEKEE (reference sequence).

The chain has TRBV9 and TRBJ2-3; D call uncertain. Germline CDR1 is SGDLS and CDR2 is YYNGEE. V was trimmed by 0 bases and J by 5 bases, leaving 10 bases between them. The CDR3 length is 14 residues. The CDR3 is CASSVEANLDTQYF. CDR3 nucleotides: TGTGCCAGCAGCGTAGAAGCCAACTTAGATACGCAGTATTTT. The full variable domain, its missing parts supplied by reference TRBV9 and TRBJ2-3, is DSGVTQTPKHLITATGQRVTLRCSPRSGDLSVYWYQQSLDQGLQFLIQYYNGEERAKGNILERFSAQQFPDLHSELNLSSLELGDSALYFCASSVEANLDTQYFGPGTRLTVL.

DNA of the CDR3: TGTGCCAGCAGCTTAAGGGGCGGGACTATTTACAATGAGCAGTTCTTC. Translated: CASSLRGGTIYNEQFF. The V and J genes are TRBV7-9 and TRBJ2-1; 7 nucleotides line up with TRBD2. Germline trimming cut 2 bases from V and 4 bases from J; bases unmatched to any gene: 8. CDR1 is SEHNR and CDR2 is FQNEAQ in the germline V gene (reference sequence). The CDR3 loop spans 16 amino acids.

The chain joins TRBV6-5 to TRBJ2-1; the D gene is possibly TRBD2 (7 bases). The CDR3 sequence is 16 residues long. Germline V gives CDR1 MNHEY, CDR2 SVGAGI. The V end was cut by 0 bases, the J end by 2 bases, with 11 bases between. The CDR3 region is CASSYSGGLTYNEQFF. In DNA, the CDR3 is TGTGCCAGCAGTTACTCCGGGGGGCTAACCTACAATGAGCAGTTCTTC.

The chain has TRBV4-2 and TRBJ2-1; 8 nucleotides align to TRBD2. After removal of 0 bases from V and 8 bases from J, the junction contained 18 bases not matched to a gene. Germline-derived CDR1 and CDR2 are LGHNA and YNFKEQ. The CDR3 consists of 19 residues. CDR3 nucleotides: TGTGCCAGCAGCCAAGACCCGGGGAGCGGGACTAGTTTTCTCTATGAGCAGTTCTTC. Translated, it gives CASSQDPGSGTSFLYEQFF.

The chain employs TRBV7-6 and TRBJ2-5, with 7 bases matching TRBD1. Germline assignment: CDR1 SGHVS and CDR2 FNYEAQ. This CDR3 is built from 18 residues. V trimming: 0 bases; J trimming: 3 bases; junction bases outside the gene matches: 13. The DNA of the CDR3 is TGTGCCAGCAGCTTAGCCAAGGGAAGTGAACAGGGGAAAGAGACCCAGTACTTC. Translated: CASSLAKGSEQGKETQYF.

This sequence joins TRBV20-1 and TRBJ1-1, with D unclear. Germline V gene lookup returns CDR1 DFQATT and CDR2 SNEGSKA (reference sequence). Trimming left V 1 base short and J 5 bases short, with 5 bases between. The length of the CDR3 is 11 residues. The CDR3 loop is CSARGQTEAFF. CDR3 coding DNA: TGCAGTGCTAGAGGGCAAACTGAAGCTTTCTTT.

The rearrangement joins TRBV11-1 to TRBJ2-5; D ambiguous. There are 14 residues in the CDR3. V lost 1 base, J lost 7 bases, and 13 bases lay in between. Germline V gene sequence: CDR1 SGHAT, CDR2 FQDESV (reference sequence). This CDR3 reads CASSLEVGFATQYF. The CDR3 DNA sequence: TGTGCCAGCAGCTTAGAGGTCGGGTTCGCGACCCAGTACTTC.

The chain is built from TRBV5-4 and TRBJ2-3; a possible D gene is TRBD2 (6 bases). The V gene lost 0 bases and the J gene lost 1 base, with 18 bases spanning the gap. The CDR3 is 18 amino acids. Germline values: CDR1 SGHNT, CDR2 YYREEE (reference sequence). The CDR3 DNA follows: TGTGCCAGCAGCTTGGCCGGCCGGGGCGGGGACGGCACAGATACGCAGTATTTT. As protein: CASSLAGRGGDGTDTQYF. The whole variable domain, filled in from reference TRBV5-4 and TRBJ2-3, reads ETGVTQSPTHLIKTRGQQVTLRCSSQSGHNTVSWYQQALGQGPQFIFQYYREEENGRGNFPPRFSGLQFPNYSSELNVNALELDDSALYLCASSLAGRGGDGTDTQYFGPGTRLTVL.

J is TRBJ1-4 and V is TRBV9; D remains unclear. The germline CDR1 and CDR2 sequences are SGDLS and YYNGEE. This CDR3 comprises 13 residues. Trimming stripped 3 bases from V and 8 bases from J, with 11 bases between. CDR3 bases: TGTGCCAGCAGCGCCGGACTCAAGGAAAAACTGTTTTTT. It is translated as CASSAGLKEKLFF.

This rearrangement joins TRBV6-1 to TRBJ1-2, with D possibly TRBD1 on 6 matching bases. The CDR3 extends over 16 amino acids. CDR1 is MNHNS, CDR2 SASEGT, per germline. V lost 3 bases and J lost 4, with 18 bases in between. CDR3 coding DNA: TGTGCCAGCAGTGAGGGCCCCAGGCAGGGGAGCTATGGCTACACCTTC. Its translation: CASSEGPRQGSYGYTF.

The chain links TRBV6-5 to TRBJ2-3; no clear D. The V end was cut by 0 bases, the J end by 6 bases, with 16 bases between. The CDR3 runs to 16 residues. Germline V gives CDR1 MNHEY, CDR2 SVGAGI. The chain's CDR3 is CASSYSNRNSGDTQYF. CDR3 nucleotide sequence: TGTGCCAGCAGTTACTCCAACCGAAACAGTGGTGATACGCAGTATTTT.